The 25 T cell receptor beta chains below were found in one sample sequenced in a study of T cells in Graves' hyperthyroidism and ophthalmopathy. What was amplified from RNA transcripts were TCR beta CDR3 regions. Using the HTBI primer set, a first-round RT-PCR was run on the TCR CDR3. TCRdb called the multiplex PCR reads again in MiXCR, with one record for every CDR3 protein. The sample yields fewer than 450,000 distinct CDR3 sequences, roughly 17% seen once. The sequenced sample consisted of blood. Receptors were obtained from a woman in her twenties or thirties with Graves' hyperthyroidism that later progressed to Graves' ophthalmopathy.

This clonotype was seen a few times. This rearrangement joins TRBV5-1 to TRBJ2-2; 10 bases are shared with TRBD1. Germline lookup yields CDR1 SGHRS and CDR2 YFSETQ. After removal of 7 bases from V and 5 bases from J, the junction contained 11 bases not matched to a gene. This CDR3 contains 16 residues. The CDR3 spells CASRLGGTGVTGELFF. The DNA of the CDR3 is TGCGCCAGCCGCCTTGGCGGGACAGGGGTTACCGGGGAGCTGTTTTTT. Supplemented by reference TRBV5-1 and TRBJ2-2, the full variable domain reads KAGVTQTPRYLIKTRGQQVTLSCSPISGHRSVSWYQQTPGQGLQFLFEYFSETQRNKGNFPGRFSGRQFSNSRSEMNVSTLELGDSALYLCASRLGGTGVTGELFFGEGSRLTVL.

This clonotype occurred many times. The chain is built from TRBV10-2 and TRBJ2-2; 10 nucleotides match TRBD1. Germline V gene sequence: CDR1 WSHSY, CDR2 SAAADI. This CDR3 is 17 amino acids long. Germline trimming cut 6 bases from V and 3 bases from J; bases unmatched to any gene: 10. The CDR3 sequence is CASRRGGGQGYTGELFF. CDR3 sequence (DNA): TGCGCCAGCAGGAGGGGGGGGGGACAGGGGTACACCGGGGAGCTGTTTTTT.

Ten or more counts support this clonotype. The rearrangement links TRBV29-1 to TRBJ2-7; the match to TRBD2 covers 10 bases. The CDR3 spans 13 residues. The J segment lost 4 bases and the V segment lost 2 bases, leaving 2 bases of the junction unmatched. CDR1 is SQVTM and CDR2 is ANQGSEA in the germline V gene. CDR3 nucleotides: TGCAGCGTTGAAACTAGCGGGACGTACGAGCAGTACTTC. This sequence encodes CSVETSGTYEQYF.

As DNA, the CDR3 is TGTGCCAGCAGCTTACGGGGGCAGGCCTCTGGGGCCAACGTCCTGACTTTC. Its protein is CASSLRGQASGANVLTF. The chain carries TRBV7-2 and TRBJ2-6; the D gene could be TRBD1 or TRBD2 (6 bases each). This CDR3 spans 17 amino acids. Trimming stripped 2 bases from V and 0 bases from J, with 11 bases between. The germline V gene encodes CDR1 SGHTA and CDR2 FQGNSA.

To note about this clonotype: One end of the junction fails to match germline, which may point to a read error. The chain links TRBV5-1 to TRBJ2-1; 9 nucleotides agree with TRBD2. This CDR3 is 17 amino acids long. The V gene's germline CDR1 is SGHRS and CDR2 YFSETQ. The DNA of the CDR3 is TGTGCCAGCAGCGGGACTAGCCGAGTAAGTAGAAACAATGAGCAGTTCTTC. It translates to CASSGTSRVSRNNEQFF.

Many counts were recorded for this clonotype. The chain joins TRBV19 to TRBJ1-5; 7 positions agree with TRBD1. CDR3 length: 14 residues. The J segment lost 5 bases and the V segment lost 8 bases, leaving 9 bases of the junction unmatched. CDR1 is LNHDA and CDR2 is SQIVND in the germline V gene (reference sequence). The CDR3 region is CASAPGQPYQPQHF. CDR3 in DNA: TGTGCCAGTGCGCCGGGACAGCCCTATCAGCCCCAGCATTTT.

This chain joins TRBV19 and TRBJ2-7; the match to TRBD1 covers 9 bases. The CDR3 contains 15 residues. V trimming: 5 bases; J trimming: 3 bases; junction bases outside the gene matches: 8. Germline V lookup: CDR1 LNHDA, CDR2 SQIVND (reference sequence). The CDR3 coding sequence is TGTGCCAGTAGTGAAGGGACAGGGCTGATCTACGAGCAGTACTTC. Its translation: CASSEGTGLIYEQYF.

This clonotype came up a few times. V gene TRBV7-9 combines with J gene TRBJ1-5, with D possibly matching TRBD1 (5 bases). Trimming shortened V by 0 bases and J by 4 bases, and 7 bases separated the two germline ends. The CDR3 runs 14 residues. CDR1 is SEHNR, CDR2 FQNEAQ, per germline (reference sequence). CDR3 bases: TGTGCCAGCAGCTTAGCTGGGGCTAATCAGCCCCAGCATTTT. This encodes CASSLAGANQPQHF.

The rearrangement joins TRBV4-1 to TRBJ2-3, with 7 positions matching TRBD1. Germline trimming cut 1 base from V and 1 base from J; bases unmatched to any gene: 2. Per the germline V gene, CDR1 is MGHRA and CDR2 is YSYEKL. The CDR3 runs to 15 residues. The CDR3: CASSQVGQGTDTQYF. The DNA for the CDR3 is TGCGCCAGCAGCCAAGTCGGACAGGGCACAGATACGCAGTATTTT.

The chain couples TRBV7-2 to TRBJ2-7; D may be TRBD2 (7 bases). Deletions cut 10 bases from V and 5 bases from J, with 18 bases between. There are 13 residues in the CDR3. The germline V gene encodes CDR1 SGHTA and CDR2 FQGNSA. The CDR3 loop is CATRAGGANEQYF. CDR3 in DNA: TGTGCCACCCGTGCTGGGGGGGCTAACGAGCAGTACTTC.

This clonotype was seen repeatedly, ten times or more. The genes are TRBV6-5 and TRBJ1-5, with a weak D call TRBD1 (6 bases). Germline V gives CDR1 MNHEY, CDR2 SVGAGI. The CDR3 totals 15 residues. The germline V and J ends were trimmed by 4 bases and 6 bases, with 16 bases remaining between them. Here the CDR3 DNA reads TGTGCCAGCAGTTTTACCAGGGGCGCGGGTCAGCCCCAGCATTTT. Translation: CASSFTRGAGQPQHF.

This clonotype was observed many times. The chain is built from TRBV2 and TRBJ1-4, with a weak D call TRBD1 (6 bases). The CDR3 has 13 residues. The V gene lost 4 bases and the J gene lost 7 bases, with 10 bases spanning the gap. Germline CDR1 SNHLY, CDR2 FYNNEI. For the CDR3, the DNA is TGTGCCAGCAGTGGGGGACAAGTTGAAAAACTGTTTTTT. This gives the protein CASSGGQVEKLFF. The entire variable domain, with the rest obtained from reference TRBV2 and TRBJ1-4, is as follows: EPEVTQTPSHQVTQMGQEVILRCVPISNHLYFYWYRQILGQKVEFLVSFYNNEISEKSEIFDDQFSVERPDGSNFTLKIRSTKLEDSAMYFCASSGGQVEKLFFGSGTQLSVL.

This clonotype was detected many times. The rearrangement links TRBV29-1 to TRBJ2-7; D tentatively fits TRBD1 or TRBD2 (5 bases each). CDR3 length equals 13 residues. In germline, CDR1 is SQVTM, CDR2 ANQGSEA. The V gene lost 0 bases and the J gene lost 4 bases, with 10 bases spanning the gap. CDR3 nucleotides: TGCAGCGTTGAAGAGTTTGGGGGATACGAGCAGTACTTC. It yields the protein CSVEEFGGYEQYF.

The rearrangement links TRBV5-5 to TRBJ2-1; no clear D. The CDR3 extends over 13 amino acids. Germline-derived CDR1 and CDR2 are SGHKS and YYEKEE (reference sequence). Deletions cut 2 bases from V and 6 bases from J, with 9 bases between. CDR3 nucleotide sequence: TGTGCCAGCAGCTTTCAACCAGGCAATGAGCAGTTCTTC. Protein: CASSFQPGNEQFF.

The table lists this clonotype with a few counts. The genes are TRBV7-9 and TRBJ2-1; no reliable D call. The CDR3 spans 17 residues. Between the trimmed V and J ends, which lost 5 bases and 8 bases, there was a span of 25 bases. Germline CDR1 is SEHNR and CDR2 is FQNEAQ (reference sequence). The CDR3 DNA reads TGTGCCAGCAGCCCTATCCGGGTCCTACAAAATTTCGATGAGCAGTTCTTC. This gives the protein CASSPIRVLQNFDEQFF.

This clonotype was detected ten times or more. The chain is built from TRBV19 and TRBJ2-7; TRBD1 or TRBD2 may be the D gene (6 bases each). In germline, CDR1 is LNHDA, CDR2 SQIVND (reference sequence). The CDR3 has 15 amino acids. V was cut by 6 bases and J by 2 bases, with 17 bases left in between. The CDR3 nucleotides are TGTGCCAGTAGCAAAAGGGGGGATATCACCTACGAGCAGTACTTC. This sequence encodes CASSKRGDITYEQYF.

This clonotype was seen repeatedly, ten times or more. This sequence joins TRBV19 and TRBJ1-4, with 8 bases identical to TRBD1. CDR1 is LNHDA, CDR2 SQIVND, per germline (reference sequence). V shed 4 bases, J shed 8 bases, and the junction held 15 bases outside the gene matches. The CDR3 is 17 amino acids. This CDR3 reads CASSTGGRGLKGEKLFF. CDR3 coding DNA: TGTGCCAGTAGTACTGGAGGCAGGGGGCTGAAAGGAGAAAAACTGTTTTTT. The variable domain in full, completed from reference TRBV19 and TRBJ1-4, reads DGGITQSPKYLFRKEGQNVTLSCEQNLNHDAMYWYRQDPGQGLRLIYYSQIVNDFQKGDIAEGYSVSREKKESFPLTVTSAQKNPTAFYLCASSTGGRGLKGEKLFFGSGTQLSVL.

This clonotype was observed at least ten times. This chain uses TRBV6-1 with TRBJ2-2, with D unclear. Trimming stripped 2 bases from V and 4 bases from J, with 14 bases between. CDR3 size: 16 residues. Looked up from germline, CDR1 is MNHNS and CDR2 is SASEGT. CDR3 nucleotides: TGTGCCAGCAGTGAATTCGGTGGGCCGGGCACCGGGGAGCTGTTTTTT. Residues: CASSEFGGPGTGELFF.

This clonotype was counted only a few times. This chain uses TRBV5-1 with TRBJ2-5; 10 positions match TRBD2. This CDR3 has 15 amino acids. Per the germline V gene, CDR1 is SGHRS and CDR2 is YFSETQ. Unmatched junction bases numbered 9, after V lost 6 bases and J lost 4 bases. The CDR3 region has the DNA TGCGCCAGCACAACGGGAGCTAGCGGGGGAGAGACCCAGTACTTC. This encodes CASTTGASGGETQYF.

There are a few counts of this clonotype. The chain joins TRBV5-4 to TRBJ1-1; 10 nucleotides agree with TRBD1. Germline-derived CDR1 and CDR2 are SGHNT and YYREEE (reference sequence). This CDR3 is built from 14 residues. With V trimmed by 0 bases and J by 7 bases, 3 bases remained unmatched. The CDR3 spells CASSLVRTGGEAFF. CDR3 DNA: TGTGCCAGCAGCTTGGTGCGGACAGGGGGTGAAGCTTTCTTT.

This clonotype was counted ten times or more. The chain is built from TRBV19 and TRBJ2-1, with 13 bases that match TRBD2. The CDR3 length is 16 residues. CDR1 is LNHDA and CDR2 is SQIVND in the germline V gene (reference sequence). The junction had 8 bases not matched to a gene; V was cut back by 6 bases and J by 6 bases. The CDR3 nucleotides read TGTGCCAGTAGCAAACTACTAGCGGGAGGGGTCAATGAGCAGTTCTTC. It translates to CASSKLLAGGVNEQFF.

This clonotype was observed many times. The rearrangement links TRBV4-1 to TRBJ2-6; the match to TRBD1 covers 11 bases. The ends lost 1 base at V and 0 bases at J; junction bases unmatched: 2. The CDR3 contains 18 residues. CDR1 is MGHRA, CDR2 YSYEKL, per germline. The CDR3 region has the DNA TGCGCCAGCAGCCAAGTGGGGACAGGGGGCTCTGGGGCCAACGTCCTGACTTTC. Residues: CASSQVGTGGSGANVLTF.

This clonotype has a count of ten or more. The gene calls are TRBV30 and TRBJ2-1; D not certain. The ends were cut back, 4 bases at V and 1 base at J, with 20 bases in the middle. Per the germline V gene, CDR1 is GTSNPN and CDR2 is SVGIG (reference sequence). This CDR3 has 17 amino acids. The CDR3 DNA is TGTGCCTGGAATGGTGTTCGGGCTCCTTCTTCCTACAATGAGCAGTTCTTC. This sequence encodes CAWNGVRAPSSYNEQFF.

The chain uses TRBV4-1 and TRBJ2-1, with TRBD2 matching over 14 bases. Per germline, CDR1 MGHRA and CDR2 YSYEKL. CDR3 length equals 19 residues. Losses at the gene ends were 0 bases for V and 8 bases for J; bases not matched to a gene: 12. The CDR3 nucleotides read TGCGCCAGCAGCCAAGAGGGCGCGGCGGGACTAGCGGGAGCGGATGAGCAGTTCTTC. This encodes CASSQEGAAGLAGADEQFF.

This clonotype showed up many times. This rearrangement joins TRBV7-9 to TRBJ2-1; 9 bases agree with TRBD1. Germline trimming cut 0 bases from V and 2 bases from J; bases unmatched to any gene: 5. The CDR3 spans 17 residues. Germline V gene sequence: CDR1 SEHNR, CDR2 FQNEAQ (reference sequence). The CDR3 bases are TGTGCCAGCAGCTTAGCCCCTCGACAGGGGGCCTACAATGAGCAGTTCTTC. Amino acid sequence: CASSLAPRQGAYNEQFF. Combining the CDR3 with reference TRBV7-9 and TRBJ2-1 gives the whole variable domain DTGVSQNPRHKITKRGQNVTFRCDPISEHNRLYWYRQTLGQGPEFLTYFQNEAQLEKSRLLSDRFSAERPKGSFSTLEIQRTEQGDSAMYLCASSLAPRQGAYNEQFFGPGTRLTVL.